Listed here are 10 T cell receptor beta chains from one sample, sequenced in a study of low-dose radiotherapy and immunotherapy resistance in tumors. The time point was: before trial treatment. TRAV- and TRBV-specific primers, spanning alpha and beta chains, primed first-strand cDNA. The TCRs were subjected to amplification over around 18 PCR cycles employing a constant-region primer in conjunction with a V-primer adapter. MiXCR was run by TCRdb on the reads, yielding one entry per CDR3 protein. The sample lists 85,000 to 95,000 distinct CDR3 sequences; roughly a tenth were seen once. The material was PBMCs, obtained before treatment. All receptors come from a male donor with prostate cancer.

As regards this clonotype: A single base separates this from a much larger clone, so it may be a read error. The chain recombines TRBV27 with TRBJ2-1; no firm D call. Germline V gene data show CDR1 as MNHEY and CDR2 as SMNVEV (reference sequence). The CDR3 covers 15 residues. The CDR3 protein is CASSLGVPAYNEQSF. CDR3 coding DNA: TGTGCCAGCAGTTTAGGGGTTCCAGCTTACAATGAGCAGTCCTTC.

Notes on this clonotype: A far larger clone is off by one base, so a read error is likely. The V and J genes are TRBV4-3 and TRBJ2-7; TRBD2 is a possible D gene (6 bases). Trimming removed 1 base from V and 7 bases from J, with 17 bases in between. Germline V lookup: CDR1 LGHNA, CDR2 YSLEER. The CDR3 totals 15 residues. The CDR3, as DNA: TGCGCCAGCAGCCAAGGCGGGACTTTTAACAATGAGCAGTACTTC. Its protein product is CASSQGGTFNNEQYF.

Ten or more counts support this clonotype. DNA for the CDR3: TGTGCCAGCAGCGTAGGGGGGAGCGAGCAGTTCTTC. The encoded protein is CASSVGGSEQFF. The rearrangement links TRBV9 to TRBJ2-1; the D gene could be TRBD1 or TRBD2 (5 bases each). Germline V gene sequence: CDR1 SGDLS, CDR2 YYNGEE. Trimming left V 0 bases short and J 10 bases short, with 8 bases between. CDR3 length: 12 amino acids. Supplemented by reference TRBV9 and TRBJ2-1, the full variable domain reads DSGVTQTPKHLITATGQRVTLRCSPRSGDLSVYWYQQSLDQGLQFLIQYYNGEERAKGNILERFSAQQFPDLHSELNLSSLELGDSALYFCASSVGGSEQFFGPGTRLTVL.

In its sample, this clonotype was seen many times. J is TRBJ1-5 and V is TRBV6-5, with 7 bases identical to TRBD1. V trimming: 5 bases; J trimming: 7 bases; junction bases outside the gene matches: 8. Germline V gene lookup returns CDR1 MNHEY and CDR2 SVGAGI. This CDR3 is 14 amino acids long. CDR3 in DNA: TGTGCCAGCAGTGGACAGGTATCAGGACAGCCCCAGCATTTT. Its translation: CASSGQVSGQPQHF.

This chain joins TRBV5-1 and TRBJ2-7, with TRBD1 as a possible D gene (5 bases). There are 12 residues in the CDR3. Between the trimmed V and J ends, which lost 0 bases and 4 bases, there was a span of 5 bases. CDR1 and CDR2 from the germline V gene are SGHRS and YFSETQ. The CDR3 coding sequence is TGCGCCAGCAGCTTGGGACAGTACGAGCAGTACTTC. It codes for CASSLGQYEQYF.

Ten or more counts support this clonotype. The V call is TRBV6-5, the J call TRBJ2-7; D perhaps matches TRBD2 (6 bases). The V gene lost 5 bases and the J gene lost 4 bases, with 21 bases spanning the gap. The length of the CDR3 is 16 residues. The germline V gene encodes CDR1 MNHEY and CDR2 SVGAGI. The CDR3 reads CASSKTRETFLYEQYF. As DNA, the CDR3 is TGTGCCAGCAGTAAAACTCGGGAGACATTCCTTTACGAGCAGTACTTC.

This clonotype was counted at least ten times. The rearrangement joins TRBV28 to TRBJ2-7; 7 bases line up with TRBD1. Losses at the gene ends were 5 bases for V and 3 bases for J; bases not matched to a gene: 4. The CDR3 is made up of 13 amino acids. Germline CDR1 MDHEN, CDR2 SYDVKM. The CDR3 sequence is CASSSGDSYEQYF. In nucleotides, the CDR3 is TGTGCCAGCAGTAGTGGGGACAGCTACGAGCAGTACTTC.

This clonotype has at least ten counts. This sequence joins TRBV29-1 and TRBJ2-7, with 12 bases identical to TRBD1. CDR3 length: 17 amino acids. The germline CDR1 and CDR2 sequences are SQVTM and ANQGSEA. V lost 1 base to trimming and J lost 3 bases; unmatched junction nucleotides: 10. The CDR3 is CSVEGDRGLSTYYEQYF. CDR3 in DNA: TGCAGCGTTGAAGGGGACAGGGGGCTATCAACTTACTACGAGCAGTACTTC.

This clonotype was detected many times. The chain couples TRBV5-1 to TRBJ2-7; 7 nucleotides align to TRBD1. The trim removed 2 bases at V and 2 bases at J, leaving 7 bases unmatched. The CDR3 is 15 residues long. Looked up from germline, CDR1 is SGHRS and CDR2 is YFSETQ. CDR3 sequence (DNA): TGCGCCAGCAGCTTCGAATCGGGACAGACCTACGAGCAGTACTTC. It yields the protein CASSFESGQTYEQYF.

At least ten counts were recorded for this clonotype. The chain links TRBV6-6 to TRBJ2-2, with D hard to call. The germline gives CDR1 MNHNY, CDR2 SVGAGI (reference sequence). V lost 0 bases and J 2 bases, leaving 7 bases between the germline ends. This CDR3 is built from 15 residues. CDR3 sequence reads: CASSYSWGNTGELFF. The CDR3 nucleotides are TGTGCCAGCAGTTACTCTTGGGGTAACACCGGGGAGCTGTTTTTT.